This TCR beta chain was identified in a study of cytomegalovirus exposure and HLA in healthy donors. Study background: From roughly 180 million T cells, an earlier analysis saw 100 million to 140 million unique TCR beta sequences. Overall study findings and caveats: Solely CMV serostatus was available to characterize immune exposure. Presence/absence analyses treated sequencing depth as roughly uniform across donors.

Amplification used 60 Vbeta primers and 13 Jbeta primers. Assay used: immunoSEQ multiplex PCR; TCRdb lists only in-frame clones, some missing. This table holds about 130,000 clones, 76% found once. Comments on this clone: Its antigen remains unknown.

This receptor was taken from a man aged 35 to 55 in good health and CMV-seronegative. The source material was PBMCs.

CDR3 loop: CASSQDLSAEQYF. The DNA of the CDR3 is TGCGCCAGCAGCCAAGATCTTAGTGCCGAGCAGTACTTC. The V and J genes are TRBV4-3 and TRBJ2-7; D not certain. V dropped 0 bases and J dropped 6 bases, with 9 bases sitting between them. Germline CDR1 and CDR2: LGHNA and YSLEER. The CDR3 totals 13 residues.